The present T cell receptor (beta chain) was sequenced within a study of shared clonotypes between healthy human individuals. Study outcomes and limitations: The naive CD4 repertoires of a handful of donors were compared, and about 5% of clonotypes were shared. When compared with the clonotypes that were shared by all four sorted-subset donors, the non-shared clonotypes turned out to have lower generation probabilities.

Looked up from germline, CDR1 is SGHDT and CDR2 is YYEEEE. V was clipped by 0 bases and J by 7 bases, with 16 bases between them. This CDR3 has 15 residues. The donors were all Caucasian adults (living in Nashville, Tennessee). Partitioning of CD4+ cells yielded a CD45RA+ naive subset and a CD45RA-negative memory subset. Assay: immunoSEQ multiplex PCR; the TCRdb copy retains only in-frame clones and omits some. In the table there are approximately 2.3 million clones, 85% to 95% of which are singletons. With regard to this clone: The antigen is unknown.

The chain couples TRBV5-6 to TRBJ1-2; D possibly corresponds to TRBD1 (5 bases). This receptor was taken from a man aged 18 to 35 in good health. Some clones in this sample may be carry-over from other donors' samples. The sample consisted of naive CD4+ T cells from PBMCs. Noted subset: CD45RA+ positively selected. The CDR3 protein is CASSLVYGGNGGYTF. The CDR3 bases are TGTGCCAGCAGCTTGGTTTACGGGGGAAACGGTGGCTACACCTTC.